Listed here are 27 T cell receptor beta chains from one sample, sequenced in a study of T cells in Graves' hyperthyroidism and ophthalmopathy. It was RNA transcripts that yielded the amplified TCR beta CDR3 regions. RT-PCR in the first round (using the HTBI primer set) targeted the TCR CDR3. TCRdb reprocessed the multiplex PCR reads with MiXCR, giving one entry per CDR3 protein. The sample yields about 640,000 distinct CDR3 sequences, 45% seen once. The sequencing sample was made of peripheral blood or thyroid tissue (not recorded which). These receptor sequences come from an adult man with Graves' disease, either hyperthyroidism or ophthalmopathy (not recorded which).

The rearrangement links TRBV2 to TRBJ2-3; a possible D gene is TRBD1 (5 bases). Per germline, CDR1 SNHLY and CDR2 FYNNEI. This CDR3 spans 14 amino acids. Trimming took off 4 bases at V and 1 base at J, with 9 bases between the two ends. The CDR3 DNA reads TGTGCCAGCAGTGGGGTACAGGGCACAGATACGCAGTATTTT. This codes for CASSGVQGTDTQYF.

This clonotype has just a few counts. This chain connects TRBV7-9 to TRBJ1-2, with TRBD1 matching over 7 bases. The CDR3 sequence is 16 residues long. The V gene's germline CDR1 is SEHNR and CDR2 FQNEAQ (reference sequence). With V trimmed by 5 bases and J by 3 bases, 12 bases remained unmatched. CDR3 loop: CASSHPTQGVDYGYTF. In DNA, the CDR3 is TGTGCCAGCAGCCACCCAACCCAGGGGGTCGACTATGGCTACACCTTC.

CDR3: CASSNLPGPGYGYTF. CDR3 coding DNA: TGTGCCAGCAGTAACCTCCCGGGGCCAGGCTATGGCTACACCTTC. The gene calls are TRBV12-3 or TRBV12-4 and TRBJ1-2, with D perhaps matching TRBD1 (5 bases). The ends were cut back, 5 bases at V and 4 bases at J, with 17 bases in the middle. This CDR3 region has 15 residues.

The chain is built from TRBV5-1 and TRBJ2-6; D is undetermined. The length of the CDR3 is 17 residues. Germline loops: CDR1 SGHRS, CDR2 YFSETQ. V lost 0 bases, J lost 4 bases, and 14 bases lay in between. The CDR3 bases are TGCGCCAGCAGCTTGGACTATCCGAACACCGGGGCCAACGTCCTGACTTTC. This sequence encodes CASSLDYPNTGANVLTF.

This clonotype came up a few times. At one end, the junction sequence differs from germline, possibly due to a read error. The V and J genes are TRBV7-8 and TRBJ1-5; D might be TRBD1 (5 bases). Germline lookup yields CDR1 SGHVS and CDR2 FQNEAQ. The CDR3 totals 15 residues. The CDR3 region is CASRPGKLGNQPQHF. The CDR3 DNA reads as TGCGCCAGCCGACCAGGGAAGTTGGGCAATCAGCCCCAGCATTTT.

In this sample, this clonotype turned up many times. The CDR3 DNA sequence: TGTGCCAGCAGCTTAAAGGCAGGGGGCGACTATGGCTACACCTTC. As protein: CASSLKAGGDYGYTF. The chain has TRBV7-8 and TRBJ1-2; 8 nucleotides line up with TRBD1. Looked up from germline, CDR1 is SGHVS and CDR2 is FQNEAQ. V was clipped by 2 bases and J by 3 bases; unmatched bases: 5. CDR3 length equals 15 residues.

The rearrangement joins TRBV15 to TRBJ1-4; no clear D. The CDR3 totals 14 residues. The germline CDR1 and CDR2 sequences are LNHNV and YYDKDF (reference sequence). Trimming removed 1 base from V and 8 bases from J, with 11 bases in between. CDR3: CATSRVTGSEKLFF. CDR3 DNA sequence: TGTGCCACCAGCAGAGTCACCGGATCGGAAAAACTGTTTTTT. The full variable domain, its missing parts supplied by reference TRBV15 and TRBJ1-4, is DAMVIQNPRYQVTQFGKPVTLSCSQTLNHNVMYWYQQKSSQAPKLLFHYYDKDFNNEADTPDNFQSRRPNTSFCFLDIRSPGLGDTAMYLCATSRVTGSEKLFFGSGTQLSVL.

In this sample, this clonotype turned up many times. The chain links TRBV10-3 to TRBJ1-4; no firm D call. The CDR3 sequence is 15 residues long. Deletions cut 6 bases from V and 3 bases from J, with 14 bases between. Germline V gene lookup returns CDR1 ENHRY and CDR2 SYGVKD. CDR3: CAIRGDASANEKLFF. The CDR3 DNA reads TGTGCCATCAGGGGAGATGCATCCGCTAATGAAAAACTGTTTTTT.

This clonotype was observed many times. The rearrangement links TRBV7-9 to TRBJ1-4; no definite D call. The V gene lost 0 bases and the J gene lost 8 bases, with 7 bases spanning the gap. Germline CDR1 is SEHNR and CDR2 is FQNEAQ (reference sequence). CDR3 length: 13 amino acids. DNA for the CDR3: TGTGCCAGCAGCTTAGCGACGGCGGAAAAACTGTTTTTT. Translating it yields CASSLATAEKLFF.

The chain uses TRBV12-3 or TRBV12-4 and TRBJ1-3; TRBD1 aligns across 8 bases. This CDR3 is built from 16 residues. The J segment lost 3 bases and the V segment lost 4 bases, leaving 8 bases of the junction unmatched. The CDR3 here is CASSSRGLQGGNTIYF. The CDR3 coding sequence is TGTGCCAGCAGTTCCAGGGGGCTTCAAGGTGGAAACACCATATATTTT.

Only one count was recorded for this clonotype. It is likely a read error, because the conserved phenylalanine at the end of the CDR3 is missing. V gene TRBV2 combines with J gene TRBJ1-5, with 8 bases matching TRBD1. CDR3 size: 16 residues. Germline lookup yields CDR1 SNHLY and CDR2 FYNNEI. Unmatched junction bases numbered 18, after V lost 6 bases and J lost 11 bases. The CDR3 sequence is CASSLGRGQGTTAQHL. The CDR3 DNA follows: TGTGCCAGCAGCTTAGGCCGAGGACAGGGTACAACAGCCCAGCATCTT.

V gene TRBV7-2 combines with J gene TRBJ2-7, with TRBD2 identical over 9 bases. V gave up 5 bases and J gave up 2 bases; unmatched junction bases: 4. This CDR3 is 14 amino acids long. CDR1 SGHTA and CDR2 FQGNSA come from the germline V gene. CDR3 bases: TGTGCCAGCAGCCACGAGCGGGGGGCCTACGAGCAGTACTTC. As protein: CASSHERGAYEQYF.

V is TRBV19 and J is TRBJ2-2; D perhaps matches TRBD2 (6 bases). CDR1 and CDR2 (germline): LNHDA, SQIVND (reference sequence). V was cut by 5 bases and J by 5 bases, with 15 bases left in between. The CDR3 runs 15 residues. CDR3 nucleotides: TGTGCCAGTAGTCCCTCGGGAGAGAGAACCGGGGAGCTGTTTTTT. Protein sequence: CASSPSGERTGELFF.

This clonotype was recorded many times. This rearrangement joins TRBV7-6 to TRBJ2-7; 10 positions match TRBD1. CDR1 and CDR2 from the germline V gene are SGHVS and FNYEAQ. The CDR3 loop spans 15 amino acids. V gave up 7 bases and J gave up 6 bases; unmatched junction bases: 12. The CDR3 is CASTKTGTGESEQYF. CDR3 sequence (DNA): TGTGCCAGCACCAAAACCGGGACAGGGGAAAGCGAGCAGTACTTC.

In this sample, this clonotype turned up many times. The genes are TRBV15 and TRBJ1-1; 7 bases align to TRBD1. The CDR3 contains 15 residues. Germline CDR1 reads LNHNV; CDR2 reads YYDKDF (reference sequence). Germline trimming cut 0 bases from V and 6 bases from J; bases unmatched to any gene: 7. The CDR3 DNA is TGTGCCACCAGCAGAGACGACAGGGAAGTCTCTGAAGCTTTCTTT. This encodes CATSRDDREVSEAFF.

The genes are TRBV5-1 and TRBJ1-1; D remains ambiguous. Germline-derived CDR1 and CDR2 are SGHRS and YFSETQ. Trimming shortened V by 0 bases and J by 3 bases, and 9 bases separated the two germline ends. CDR3 length: 14 residues. In DNA, the CDR3 is TGCGCCAGCAGCTTGGATCACAGCTACACTGAAGCTTTCTTT. Its protein product is CASSLDHSYTEAFF.

The rearrangement uses TRBV2 and TRBJ1-1; 7 positions match TRBD1. CDR3 size: 14 residues. In germline, CDR1 is SNHLY, CDR2 FYNNEI. The ends lost 7 bases at V and 4 bases at J; junction bases unmatched: 9. CDR3 protein: CASNQQQGSTEAFF. For the CDR3, the DNA is TGTGCCAGCAATCAACAACAGGGGTCCACTGAAGCTTTCTTT.

This clonotype was counted ten times or more. V is TRBV2 and J is TRBJ2-5; possible D gene TRBD2, 6 bases. CDR1 and CDR2 (germline): SNHLY, FYNNEI. The CDR3 loop spans 14 amino acids. V lost 6 bases, J lost 4 bases, and 15 bases lay in between. CDR3 nucleotides: TGTGCCAGCAGAAGGGACGGGGGTGCAGAGACCCAGTACTTC. The encoded protein is CASRRDGGAETQYF.

There are many counts of this clonotype. This chain connects TRBV7-6 to TRBJ1-6; D uncertain. The V end was cut by 4 bases, the J end by 1 base, with 8 bases between. The germline V gene encodes CDR1 SGHVS and CDR2 FNYEAQ. This CDR3 has 15 amino acids. CDR3 in amino acids: CASSSRPSYNSPLHF. The CDR3 nucleotides are TGTGCCAGCAGCTCACGACCTTCCTATAATTCACCCCTCCACTTT. Full variable domain (rest looked up from reference TRBV7-6 and TRBJ1-6): GAGVSQSPRYKVTKRGQDVALRCDPISGHVSLYWYRQALGQGPEFLTYFNYEAQQDKSGLPNDRFSAERPEGSISTLTIQRTEQRDSAMYRCASSSRPSYNSPLHFGNGTRLTVT.

This clonotype has at least ten counts. The genes are TRBV10-3 and TRBJ2-7, with D possibly matching TRBD1 (5 bases). From germline, CDR1 is ENHRY and CDR2 SYGVKD. V gave up 10 bases and J gave up 1 base, with 8 bases separating them. The CDR3 totals 11 residues. The CDR3 DNA sequence: TGTGCCAGCCAGGGATCCTACGAGCAGTACTTC. Protein product: CASQGSYEQYF.

At least ten counts were recorded for this clonotype. The rearrangement joins TRBV25-1 to TRBJ2-7; 8 bases are shared with TRBD2. From germline, CDR1 is MGHDK and CDR2 SYGVNS. The length of the CDR3 is 15 residues. V shed 3 bases, J shed 0 bases, and the junction held 4 bases outside the gene matches. The CDR3 loop is CASSDPSGSSYEQYF. CDR3 coding DNA: TGTGCCAGCAGTGACCCCAGCGGGAGCTCCTACGAGCAGTACTTC.

This rearrangement joins TRBV13 to TRBJ2-7, with TRBD2 matching over 7 bases. J lost 3 bases, V lost 5 bases, and 7 bases had no gene match. Germline V gives CDR1 PRHDT, CDR2 FYEKMQ (reference sequence). The CDR3 consists of 14 residues. CDR3 sequence reads: CASSPRGVRYEQYF. The CDR3 DNA follows: TGTGCCAGCAGCCCCCGGGGGGTTCGCTACGAGCAGTACTTC.

The V and J genes are TRBV29-1 and TRBJ1-3, with D possibly TRBD1 on 6 matching bases. V shed 7 bases and J shed 7 bases, with 11 bases lying between them. Germline V CDR1 and CDR2: SQVTM, ANQGSEA. The CDR3 length is 11 residues. CDR3: CSAETGNTIYF. The CDR3 DNA follows: TGCAGCGCAGAAACAGGGAACACCATATATTTT. The full variable domain, completed using reference TRBV29-1 and TRBJ1-3, is SAVISQKPSRDICQRGTSLTIQCQVDSQVTMMFWYRQQPGQSLTLIATANQGSEATYESGFVIDKFPISRPNLTFSTLTVSNMSPEDSSIYLCSAETGNTIYFGEGSWLTVV.

This clonotype was detected only once. A clone one base away is much larger, so this may be a read error. The CDR3 DNA reads TGTGCCAGCAGCCAAGGGGGACTAGCGGGAGAAGGGACCCAGTACTTC. This translates into CASSQGGLAGEGTQYF. V and J are TRBV9 and TRBJ2-5; 14 nucleotides align to TRBD2. From germline, CDR1 is SGDLS and CDR2 YYNGEE. Trimming cost V 4 bases and J 7 bases; bases outside gene matches: 9. The CDR3 totals 16 residues.

This clonotype has a handful of counts. This chain connects TRBV15 to TRBJ1-5; weak D call: TRBD1 (5 bases). V was pared by 1 base and J by 11 bases, with 21 bases between. Germline V CDR1 and CDR2: LNHNV, YYDKDF (reference sequence). The CDR3 consists of 16 residues. The CDR3 sequence: CATSRVGTSGTETQHF. Written as DNA, the CDR3 is TGTGCCACCAGCAGAGTAGGGACTAGCGGGACCGAGACCCAGCATTTT.

V gene TRBV6-1 combines with J gene TRBJ1-1; D uncertain. V was pared by 8 bases and J by 0 bases, with 10 bases between. The length of the CDR3 is 13 residues. Germline values: CDR1 MNHNS, CDR2 SASEGT. CDR3 loop: CASRNSLNTEAFF. DNA of the CDR3: TGTGCCAGCCGGAACAGCTTGAACACTGAAGCTTTCTTT.

The J gene is TRBJ1-2, the V gene TRBV19; 12 nucleotides align to TRBD1. The CDR3 covers 16 residues. V lost 9 bases and J lost 7; bases outside the gene matches: 15. From germline, CDR1 is LNHDA and CDR2 SQIVND (reference sequence). The CDR3 reads CASTRDRGRGVSGYTF. DNA of the CDR3: TGTGCCAGCACCCGGGACAGGGGGCGCGGAGTAAGTGGCTACACCTTC.